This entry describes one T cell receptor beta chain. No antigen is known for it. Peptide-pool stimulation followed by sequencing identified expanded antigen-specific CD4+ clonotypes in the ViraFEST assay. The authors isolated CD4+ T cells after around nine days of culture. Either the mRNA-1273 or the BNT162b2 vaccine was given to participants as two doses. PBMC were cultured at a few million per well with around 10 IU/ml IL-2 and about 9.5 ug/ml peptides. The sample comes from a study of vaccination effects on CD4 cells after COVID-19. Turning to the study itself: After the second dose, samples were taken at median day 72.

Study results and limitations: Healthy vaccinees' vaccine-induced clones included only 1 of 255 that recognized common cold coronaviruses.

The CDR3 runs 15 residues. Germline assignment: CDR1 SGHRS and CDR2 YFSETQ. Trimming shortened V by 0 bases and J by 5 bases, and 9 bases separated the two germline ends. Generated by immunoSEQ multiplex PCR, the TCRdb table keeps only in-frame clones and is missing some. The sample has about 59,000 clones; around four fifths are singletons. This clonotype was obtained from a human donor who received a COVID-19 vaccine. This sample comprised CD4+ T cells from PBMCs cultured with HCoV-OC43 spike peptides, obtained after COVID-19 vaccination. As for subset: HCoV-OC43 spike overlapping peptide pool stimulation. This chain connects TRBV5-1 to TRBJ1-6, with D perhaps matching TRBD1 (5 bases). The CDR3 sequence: CASSLGAGNNSPLHF. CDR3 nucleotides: TGCGCCAGCAGCTTGGGGGCAGGGAATAATTCACCCCTCCACTTT.